This entry concerns a single T cell receptor beta chain. The data stem from a study of shared clonotypes between healthy human individuals. On the study more broadly: For every donor, three CD4 naive, three CD4 memory, two CD8 naive and one CD8 memory plates were used.

Tens of thousands of T cell genomes (about 210 ng DNA) went into each sorted-subset replicate. The table came from immunoSEQ multiplex PCR; TCRdb's copy has only in-frame clones and leaves some out. The table includes about 2 million clones, 95% detected once. CDR1 and CDR2 (germline): SGHTA, FQGNSA. This CDR3 has 14 residues. Material: naive CD4+ T cells sorted from blood. Subset defined: CD45RA+ positively selected. The rearrangement links TRBV7-2 to TRBJ2-5, with D perhaps assigned TRBD1 or TRBD2 (5 bases each). Judging by the DNA end, TRBJ2-7 fits better; the J call may be wrong. This TCR was recovered from a man aged 18 to 29 in good health. For the CDR3, the DNA is TGTGCCAGCAGCTTAACCGAGGGGTCCTACGAGCAGTACTTC. It codes for CASSLTEGSYEQYF.